Shown below are 28 T cell receptor beta chains from a single sample sequenced in a study of cytomegalovirus exposure and HLA in healthy donors. PCR was performed using 60 Vbeta and 13 Jbeta primers. Sequencing was performed with immunoSEQ multiplex PCR; in TCRdb, only in-frame clones are kept and a portion is missing. The table includes about 130,000 clones, approximately 87% detected once. Sample: PBMCs. The origin of the receptors is a man aged 40-49 years in good health and CMV-seronegative.

The chain combines TRBV29-1 with TRBJ1-2; tentative D call: TRBD1 (6 bases). This CDR3 is built from 13 residues. Germline values: CDR1 SQVTM, CDR2 ANQGSEA. V lost 4 bases and J lost 1, with 10 bases in between. CDR3 region: CSVGGRGNYGYTF. Here the CDR3 DNA reads TGCAGCGTTGGAGGCAGGGGTAACTATGGCTACACCTTC.

J is TRBJ1-2 and V is TRBV6-5, with D hard to call. V lost 3 bases to trimming and J lost 3 bases, with 14 bases between them. CDR1 MNHEY and CDR2 SVGAGI come from the germline V gene. The CDR3 is made up of 15 amino acids. The CDR3, as DNA: TGTGCCAGCAGTTATGGGTGGTCTCGGGACTATGGCTACACCTTC. Translating gives CASSYGWSRDYGYTF.

The J gene is TRBJ1-1, the V gene TRBV28; 11 positions match TRBD1. The CDR3 spans 15 residues. Germline V lookup: CDR1 MDHEN, CDR2 SYDVKM. The junction had 3 bases not matched to a gene; V was cut back by 2 bases and J by 4 bases. The DNA of the CDR3 is TGTGCCAGCAGTTTAGCCGGGACAGGGGGCACTGAAGCTTTCTTT. This translates into CASSLAGTGGTEAFF.

Of note for this clone: Other DNA sequences in the sample encode the same CDR3. This chain links TRBV11-2 with TRBJ1-1; D gene ambiguous. The length of the CDR3 is 14 residues. V shed 1 base and J shed 5 bases, with 11 bases lying between them. CDR1 is SGHAT and CDR2 is FQNNGV in the germline V gene. CDR3 residues: CASSLVLGGTEAFF. CDR3 nucleotide sequence: TGTGCCAGCAGCTTAGTTCTTGGAGGGACTGAAGCTTTCTTT.

The table lists this clone with a count of one. The rearrangement links TRBV28 to TRBJ1-3; 7 bases are shared with TRBD1. The V segment lost 6 bases and the J segment 3 bases; nucleotides outside the gene matches: 14. Per germline, CDR1 MDHEN and CDR2 SYDVKM. The CDR3 has 17 amino acids. CDR3 DNA sequence: TGTGCCAGCAGCCGCCTTGACAGGGCACTATATGGAAACACCATATATTTT. It yields the protein CASSRLDRALYGNTIYF.

V usage is TRBV1 and J usage is TRBJ1-1; the table gives TRBD1 as D, unverified against the DNA. TRBV1 is termed a pseudogene. This CDR3 contains 18 residues. As DNA, the CDR3 is TGCACCAGCAGCCAGGATTTAATACAGGGGCCGAGGAACACTGAAGCTTTCTTT. Translation gives CTSSQDLIQGPRNTEAFF.

The chain uses TRBV4-1 and TRBJ2-3; D gene ambiguous. V was pared by 4 bases and J by 1 base, with 9 bases between. The CDR3 contains 14 residues. From germline, CDR1 is MGHRA and CDR2 YSYEKL. CDR3 DNA: TGCGCCAGCAGCCTGCTCACTGGCACAGATACGCAGTATTTT. Residues: CASSLLTGTDTQYF.

Turning to this clone: This sample includes further DNA sequences coding for the same CDR3. The rearrangement uses TRBV13 and TRBJ2-5, with 7 bases lining up with TRBD2. The length of the CDR3 is 15 residues. The V gene's germline CDR1 is PRHDT and CDR2 FYEKMQ (reference sequence). V shed 0 bases and J 5 bases; nucleotides not matched to a gene: 6. CDR3 sequence reads: CASSLGAGAGETQYF. CDR3 nucleotides: TGTGCCAGCAGCTTAGGGGCGGGAGCCGGCGAGACCCAGTACTTC.

This clone was seen more than once but under ten times. The chain uses TRBV11-2 and TRBJ1-4, with TRBD1 as a possible D gene (6 bases). Per the germline V gene, CDR1 is SGHAT and CDR2 is FQNNGV. Trimming took 2 bases from V and 5 from J, leaving 9 bases between them. This CDR3 has 14 amino acids. The CDR3 reads CASSLRGHNEKLFF. CDR3 nucleotides: TGTGCCAGCAGCTTAAGGGGACACAATGAAAAACTGTTTTTT.

V gene TRBV6-6 combines with J gene TRBJ1-2; D is perhaps TRBD1 (5 bases). The V gene's germline CDR1 is MNHNY and CDR2 SVGAGI (reference sequence). The CDR3 totals 14 residues. Trimming cost V 2 bases and J 5 bases, with 12 bases left between them. The CDR3 here is CASSYDGTAYGYTF. For the CDR3, the DNA is TGTGCCAGCAGTTACGATGGGACTGCATATGGCTACACCTTC.

V is TRBV15 and J is TRBJ2-5; D perhaps matches TRBD2 (5 bases). In germline, CDR1 is LNHNV, CDR2 YYDKDF (reference sequence). V shed 5 bases and J shed 3 bases, with 10 bases lying between them. This CDR3 region has 13 residues. The CDR3 here is CATSRAGEETQYF. The CDR3 nucleotides read TGTGCCACCAGCCGCGCCGGGGAAGAGACCCAGTACTTC.

The J gene is TRBJ2-7, the V gene TRBV7-2, with TRBD2 matching over 9 bases. V lost 1 base and J lost 4; bases outside the gene matches: 8. The CDR3 runs to 16 residues. In germline, CDR1 is SGHTA, CDR2 FQGNSA. CDR3 protein: CASSLGSLRGGYEQYF. In DNA, the CDR3 is TGTGCCAGCAGCTTAGGGTCTTTGCGGGGGGGGTACGAGCAGTACTTC. Combining the CDR3 with reference TRBV7-2 and TRBJ2-7 gives the whole variable domain GAGVSQSPSNKVTEKGKDVELRCDPISGHTALYWYRQSLGQGLEFLIYFQGNSAPDKSGLPSDRFSAERTGGSVSTLTIQRTQQEDSAVYLCASSLGSLRGGYEQYFGPGTRLTVT.

Only a few counts were recorded for this clone. V usage is TRBV7-9 and J usage is TRBJ1-1; a weak D match, TRBD1 (5 bases). There are 14 residues in the CDR3. Trimming left V 5 bases short and J 0 bases short, with 10 bases between. Germline V lookup: CDR1 SEHNR, CDR2 FQNEAQ (reference sequence). The CDR3 nucleotides are TGTGCCAGCAGCATCAGGGATATGAACACTGAAGCTTTCTTT. Translated: CASSIRDMNTEAFF.

The chain is built from TRBV10-3 and TRBJ2-5; a weak D match, TRBD2 (7 bases). V lost 3 bases and J lost 2, with 16 bases in between. The CDR3 runs 16 residues. Germline V CDR1 and CDR2: ENHRY, SYGVKD. CDR3 residues: CAISDERGGGQETQYF. CDR3 bases: TGTGCCATCAGTGACGAAAGGGGAGGGGGACAAGAGACCCAGTACTTC.

This chain joins TRBV30 and TRBJ1-1, with D maybe TRBD1 (5 bases). CDR1 and CDR2 from the germline V gene are GTSNPN and SVGIG (reference sequence). V was pared by 0 bases and J by 0 bases, with 5 bases between. The CDR3 is 13 amino acids. The chain's CDR3 is CAWSVGVNTEAFF. CDR3 nucleotide sequence: TGTGCCTGGAGTGTAGGGGTGAACACTGAAGCTTTCTTT.

V usage is TRBV9 and J usage is TRBJ1-1; perhaps TRBD1 as D (5 bases). Germline V gene data show CDR1 as SGDLS and CDR2 as YYNGEE. The CDR3 length is 13 residues. The V and J ends lost 0 bases and 7 bases respectively, with 10 bases between them. CDR3 in amino acids: CASSVEEGREAFF. The CDR3 DNA follows: TGTGCCAGCAGCGTAGAGGAGGGGCGTGAAGCTTTCTTT. The full variable domain, with the rest looked up from reference TRBV9 and TRBJ1-1, is DSGVTQTPKHLITATGQRVTLRCSPRSGDLSVYWYQQSLDQGLQFLIQYYNGEERAKGNILERFSAQQFPDLHSELNLSSLELGDSALYFCASSVEEGREAFFGQGTRLTVV.

The chain uses TRBV6-1 and TRBJ2-3, with 12 bases identical to TRBD2. There are 14 residues in the CDR3. V lost 6 bases, J lost 3 bases, and 1 base stayed unmatched. Germline CDR1 MNHNS, CDR2 SASEGT. In DNA, the CDR3 is TGTGCCAGCAGACTAGCGGGAGGAACAGATACGCAGTATTTT. Its protein product is CASRLAGGTDTQYF.

The gene calls are TRBV7-3 and TRBJ2-1; D not resolved. Germline V CDR1 and CDR2: SGHTA, FQGTGA. Trimming shortened V by 5 bases and J by 3 bases, and 8 bases separated the two germline ends. CDR3 length equals 13 residues. CDR3 DNA: TGTGCCAGCAGCCCGATTAGCTACAATGAGCAGTTCTTC. Its translation: CASSPISYNEQFF.

The chain joins TRBV7-2 to TRBJ2-1, with 9 bases aligning to TRBD2. Germline V CDR1 and CDR2: SGHTA, FQGNSA. The CDR3 extends over 17 amino acids. V shed 0 bases, J shed 6 bases, and the junction held 9 bases outside the gene matches. In DNA, the CDR3 is TGTGCCAGCAGCTTAGCTGGGCTAGCGGGGACGAGCAATGAGCAGTTCTTC. This translates into CASSLAGLAGTSNEQFF.

V and J are TRBV27 and TRBJ1-2, with 7 bases that match TRBD1. The CDR3 contains 13 residues. Germline V gene lookup returns CDR1 MNHEY and CDR2 SMNVEV (reference sequence). The V and J ends lost 5 bases and 7 bases, in that order; junction bases with no gene match: 7. CDR3 nucleotide sequence: TGTGCCAGCAGTCCCCAGGGGGTGGGTGGCTACACCTTC. As protein: CASSPQGVGGYTF.

V is TRBV18 and J is TRBJ1-4; 7 positions agree with TRBD1. The CDR3 has 17 residues. The V gene end was trimmed by 5 bases and the J gene end by 7 bases; junction bases not matched to a gene: 16. Germline values: CDR1 KGHSH, CDR2 LQKENI. The CDR3 loop reads CASSSPFSTGLPEKLFF. Written as DNA, the CDR3 is TGTGCCAGCTCAAGCCCGTTTTCGACAGGGTTGCCTGAAAAACTGTTTTTT.

The rearrangement uses TRBV11-2 and TRBJ2-2; D gene uncertain. Per the germline V gene, CDR1 is SGHAT and CDR2 is FQNNGV. V shed 0 bases and J shed 6 bases, with 5 bases lying between them. The CDR3 covers 13 residues. The CDR3 loop is CASSLEAAGELFF. For the CDR3, the DNA is TGTGCCAGCAGCTTAGAGGCGGCCGGGGAGCTGTTTTTT.

V is TRBV7-3 and J is TRBJ2-3; TRBD2 might be the D (6 bases). Trimming removed 1 base from V and 6 bases from J, with 11 bases in between. Per germline, CDR1 SGHTA and CDR2 FQGTGA. This CDR3 contains 14 residues. The CDR3: CASSLSHTSDTQYF. The DNA for the CDR3 is TGTGCCAGCAGCTTAAGTCATACTAGCGATACGCAGTATTTT.

The rearrangement links TRBV5-4 to TRBJ1-1; D is ambiguous. The CDR3 is 15 residues long. Looked up from germline, CDR1 is SGHNT and CDR2 is YYREEE (reference sequence). V lost 1 base and J 5 bases, leaving 15 bases between the germline ends. In nucleotides, the CDR3 is TGTGCCAGCAGCTTGCGCCCCAATGGAGGGACTGAAGCTTTCTTT. It translates to CASSLRPNGGTEAFF. Drawing the rest from reference TRBV5-4 and TRBJ1-1, the complete variable domain is ETGVTQSPTHLIKTRGQQVTLRCSSQSGHNTVSWYQQALGQGPQFIFQYYREEENGRGNFPPRFSGLQFPNYSSELNVNALELDDSALYLCASSLRPNGGTEAFFGQGTRLTVV.

The CDR3 loop reads CATGTNPSNQPQHF. CDR3 DNA: TGTGCCACCGGGACAAATCCGAGCAATCAGCCCCAGCATTTT. The genes are TRBV10-3 and TRBJ1-5; tentative D call: TRBD1 (6 bases). The CDR3 covers 14 residues. The germline V gene has CDR1 ENHRY and CDR2 SYGVKD. V was trimmed by 10 bases and J by 1 base, leaving 14 bases between them.

This clone is medium-sized (0.01 to 0.1%) in the sample. The V and J genes are TRBV29-1 and TRBJ2-5, with 10 bases aligning to TRBD1. Germline CDR1 is SQVTM and CDR2 is ANQGSEA. V shed 3 bases and J 3 bases; nucleotides not matched to a gene: 4. The CDR3 loop spans 14 amino acids. CDR3 coding DNA: TGCAGCGTTGACCCAGGGACAGGGGAAGAGACCCAGTACTTC. Its translation: CSVDPGTGEETQYF.

This chain links TRBV27 with TRBJ1-2; 9 bases fit TRBD1. J was trimmed by 8 bases and V by 8 bases; bases with no gene match: 6. Germline V CDR1 and CDR2: MNHEY, SMNVEV (reference sequence). The CDR3 is made up of 12 amino acids. CDR3 protein: CASGDRGDGYTF. The DNA of the CDR3 is TGTGCCAGCGGTGACAGGGGGGACGGCTACACCTTC.

The chain employs TRBV19 and TRBJ2-5, with 8 bases aligning to TRBD2. The CDR3 has 14 residues. From germline, CDR1 is LNHDA and CDR2 SQIVND (reference sequence). Trimming cost V 3 bases and J 3 bases; bases outside gene matches: 3. The CDR3 spells CASSIGAGEETQYF. In DNA, the CDR3 is TGTGCCAGTAGTATTGGAGCGGGGGAAGAGACCCAGTACTTC.